The source of this TCR beta chain is a study of cytomegalovirus exposure and HLA in healthy donors. Study outcomes and limitations: A list of about 160 TCR beta chains associated with cytomegalovirus was given.

In the PCR, 60 Vbeta and 13 Jbeta primers were used. Only in-frame clones appear in the TCRdb table, and some are missing; sequencing was by immunoSEQ multiplex PCR. The sample yields under 250,000 clones, 82% seen once. This clone was seen a few times. Its antigen is currently unknown. CDR1 is MGHDK and CDR2 is SYGVNS in the germline V gene. The CDR3 covers 14 residues. V lost 4 bases and J 3 bases, leaving 11 bases between the germline ends. The sequencing input was PBMCs. The V call is TRBV25-1, the J call TRBJ2-3, with D unresolved. This clonotype was obtained from a middle-aged woman in good health and CMV-seronegative. This chain's CDR3 is CASSAHSLTDTQYF. As DNA, the CDR3 is TGTGCCAGCAGTGCTCACAGCCTTACAGATACGCAGTATTTT.